One and the same sample provided the 21 T cell receptor beta chains below, sequenced in a study of tumor-infiltrating lymphocytes in primary liver carcinoma. Making TCR beta cDNA involved approximately 510 ng total RNA and a constant-region primer. Three nested multiplex PCR rounds, a slightly modified ARM-PCR method, built the TCR beta libraries. A C-beta reverse primer was combined with TRBV1-TRBV30 forward primers in the first two PCR rounds, and each round had around 11 cycles. TCRdb re-called the multiplex PCR reads with MiXCR, one entry per CDR3 protein. The sample includes 95,000 to 100,000 distinct CDR3 sequences, 65% to 75% of them seen just once. Unsorted bulk tissue of about 19-31 mg yielded co-extracted RNA and DNA. Material: liver tumor tissue from sampling region 2. As for subset: tumor region T2, inferior pole. These receptors came from a woman aged 60 to 75 with primary liver carcinoma and hepatitis B virus infection.

About this clonotype itself: Because it lacks the conserved phenylalanine or tryptophan at the end, this CDR3 is likely a read error. The chain combines TRBV14 with TRBJ1-2; D ambiguous. This CDR3 region has 15 residues. V gave up 0 bases and J gave up 2 bases, with 10 bases separating them. Germline CDR1 and CDR2: SGHDN and FVKESK. DNA for the CDR3: TGTGCCAGCAGCCAAGATCCAGACTCGAACTATGGCTACACCATC. Amino acid sequence: CASSQDPDSNYGYTI.

With respect to this clonotype: This CDR3 fails to terminate in the conserved phenylalanine or tryptophan, so it likely reflects a read error. The DNA is omitted, as the CDR3 cannot be located on it reliably, and the CDR3 follows TCRdb's listing. The J gene is TRBJ2-1, the V gene TRBV11-1. CDR1 is SGHAT, CDR2 FQDESV, per germline (reference sequence). With termini counted, the CDR3 has 15 amino acids. This chain's CDR3 is CDSSLRRGNYNEHFI.

Worth noting for this clonotype: Germline and junction disagree at one end, which may indicate a read error. The chain is built from TRBV29-1 and TRBJ2-7; 9 positions agree with TRBD2. The CDR3 runs to 14 residues. In germline, CDR1 is SQVTM, CDR2 ANQGSEA. In DNA form, the CDR3 reads TGCAGCGTAGCCCTTGGGACTAGCTGCTACGGGCAGTACTTC. Translation gives CSVALGTSCYGQYF.

This clonotype occurred a few times. A much bigger clone sits one base away, suggesting this may be a read error. The chain recombines TRBV12-3 or TRBV12-4 with TRBJ2-1; tentatively, D is TRBD2 (6 bases). V dropped 4 bases and J dropped 5 bases, with 18 bases sitting between them. CDR3 length: 16 amino acids. Here the CDR3 reads CASSSRLVGPNNEQFF. The CDR3, as DNA: TGTGCCAGCAGTTCCAGACTAGTGGGACCAAACAATGAGCAGTTCTTC.

Note on this clonotype: The junction differs from germline at one of its ends, possibly a read error. V is TRBV6-5 and J is TRBJ2-2; a possible D gene is TRBD2 (5 bases). Germline V gene data show CDR1 as MNHEY and CDR2 as SVGAGI. The CDR3 is 18 amino acids. The CDR3 protein is CASSYSIRDGRNTRELFF. In DNA form, the CDR3 reads TGTGCCAGCAGTTACTCGATTCGGGATGGGAGAAACACCAGGGAGCTGTTTTTT.

As to this clonotype: A junction end diverges from the germline sequence, so it may reflect a read error. The chain recombines TRBV29-1 with TRBJ2-5; D is perhaps TRBD1 (6 bases). Germline V gives CDR1 SQVTM, CDR2 ANQGSEA. The CDR3 is 14 amino acids. The CDR3: CRVPQSGAEETQYF. CDR3 nucleotide sequence: TGCAGAGTCCCCCAATCAGGGGCAGAAGAGACCCAATACTTC.

The chain employs TRBV5-4 and TRBJ2-1, with TRBD2 identical over 8 bases. This CDR3 is 15 amino acids long. CDR1 and CDR2 from the germline V gene are SGHNT and YYREEE (reference sequence). V gave up 8 bases and J gave up 8 bases; unmatched junction bases: 15. The CDR3: CARSPPGGTDDEQFF. The CDR3 DNA sequence: TGTGCCAGGAGCCCCCCGGGGGGGACGGACGATGAGCAGTTCTTC. Based on the CDR3 plus reference TRBV5-4 and TRBJ2-1, the full variable domain is ETGVTQSPTHLIKTRGQQVTLRCSSQSGHNTVSWYQQALGQGPQFIFQYYREEENGRGNFPPRFSGLQFPNYSSELNVNALELDDSALYLCARSPPGGTDDEQFFGPGTRLTVL.

Concerning this clonotype: One end of the junction does not line up with germline, which may come from a read error. V gene TRBV28 combines with J gene TRBJ1-2; 11 bases are shared with TRBD1. Per the germline V gene, CDR1 is MDHEN and CDR2 is SYDVKM. The CDR3 is made up of 16 amino acids. The CDR3 coding sequence is TGTGCCAGCAGTTCACTCGGACAGGGGGCCTACTATGGCTACATCTTC. Translated: CASSSLGQGAYYGYIF.

As to this clonotype: An end of the junction differs from the germline gene, which may be a read error. The CDR3 here is CASTLEGGSIGEWFF. CDR3 nucleotide sequence: TGTGCCAGCACCTTAGAGGGAGGAAGTATCGGTGAGTGGTTCTTC. The chain employs TRBV11-2 and TRBJ2-1, with a tentative D call TRBD2 (6 bases). The CDR3 runs 15 residues. From germline, CDR1 is SGHAT and CDR2 FQNNGV.

In the case of this clonotype: A read error may produce the germline difference seen at one junction end. The chain joins TRBV12-3 or TRBV12-4 to TRBJ1-1; 7 bases agree with TRBD1. The CDR3 has 15 residues. This chain's CDR3 is CANSITTGARAEAFF. CDR3 sequence (DNA): TGTGCCAACAGTATTACAACAGGGGCGAGGGCTGAAGCTTTCTTT.

Details on this clonotype: Because it lacks the conserved phenylalanine or tryptophan at the end, this CDR3 is likely a read error. The CDR3 nucleotides read TGTGTCAGCAGGGGACTAGCGGGAGTAGGGCGGGATACGCAGTATTAT. It encodes CVSRGLAGVGRDTQYY. The chain joins TRBV6-1 to TRBJ2-3, with TRBD2 identical over 14 bases. This CDR3 contains 16 residues. Germline V gives CDR1 MNHNS, CDR2 SASEGT.

Of note for this clonotype: One end of the junction fails to match germline, which may point to a read error. The V call is TRBV30, the J call TRBJ2-3; D gene uncertain. Germline CDR1 is GTSNPN and CDR2 is SVGIG (reference sequence). The CDR3 is made up of 15 amino acids. CDR3 nucleotide sequence: TGTGCCTGGAGCTTCGAAGGATTCTCCACAGTTACGCAGTATTTT. Its translation is CAWSFEGFSTVTQYF.

In its sample, this clonotype was seen many times. The V and J genes are TRBV29-1 and TRBJ2-1, with D perhaps matching TRBD1 or TRBD2 (7 bases each). V was pared by 4 bases and J by 9 bases, with 16 bases between. Per germline, CDR1 SQVTM and CDR2 ANQGSEA. This CDR3 is built from 13 residues. The CDR3: CSVAWTRGLEQFF. The CDR3 coding sequence is TGCAGCGTTGCCTGGACTAGGGGGCTTGAGCAGTTCTTC.

About this clonotype: A read error may account for a junction end that differs from germline. The chain links TRBV4-1 to TRBJ2-6; D may be TRBD1 or TRBD2 (5 bases each). This CDR3 has 17 residues. The germline CDR1 and CDR2 sequences are MGHRA and YSYEKL. This CDR3 is CAGSQDSRVSGTDVLTF. The CDR3 DNA follows: TGCGCCGGCAGCCAAGACTCCAGGGTCTCTGGGACCGACGTCCTGACTTTC.

As to this clonotype: Without the conserved terminal phenylalanine or tryptophan, this CDR3 likely stems from a read error. The DNA is left out, because the CDR3 cannot be placed on it with certainty; the CDR3 is given as TCRdb lists it. The rearrangement uses TRBV6-6 and TRBJ1-2; the D call TRBD1 from the table was never checked on the DNA. Germline values: CDR1 MNHNY, CDR2 SVGAGI (reference sequence). The length of the CDR3 is 13 amino acids, counting both ends. CDR3 sequence: CASSYLTGHGYAI.

Many counts were recorded for this clonotype. One junction end does not reproduce the germline sequence, and a read error may be involved. This CDR3 reads CSVSRDREADVLTF. The DNA for the CDR3 is TGCAGCGTTAGCCGGGACAGGGAGGCCGACGTCCTGACTTTC. V usage is TRBV29-1 and J usage is TRBJ2-6; 9 positions agree with TRBD1. This CDR3 comprises 14 residues. Germline V gene sequence: CDR1 SQVTM, CDR2 ANQGSEA.

This clonotype was counted a few times. With a much larger clone just one base away, this may be a read error. The CDR3 loop is CASTPPELTMSFF. The CDR3 DNA is TGTGCCAGCACCCCCCCGGAACTTACGATGTCTTTCTTT. The gene calls are TRBV6-5 and TRBJ1-1; no clear D gene. This CDR3 has 13 amino acids. Germline V gene lookup returns CDR1 MNHEY and CDR2 SVGAGI. Trimming pared 7 bases from V and 12 bases from J, leaving 21 bases between.

About this clonotype itself: A much larger clone differs from this one at a single base, so this may be a read error. The chain joins TRBV7-9 to TRBJ2-7; 8 bases line up with TRBD2. The CDR3 is 14 residues long. Germline CDR1 and CDR2: SEHNR and FQNEAQ (reference sequence). The CDR3 protein is CACSSRGGVYEQYF. As DNA, the CDR3 is TGTGCCTGCAGCTCCCGGGGGGGCGTCTACGAGCAGTACTTC.

Worth noting for this clonotype: Being one base from a much bigger clone, this may be a read error. The chain carries TRBV13 and TRBJ1-2, with a weak D call TRBD1 (5 bases). The CDR3 consists of 13 residues. CDR1 is PRHDT, CDR2 FYEKMQ, per germline (reference sequence). The chain's CDR3 is CANSSQENYGYTF. CDR3 in DNA: TGTGCCAACAGCTCACAGGAGAACTATGGCTACACCTTC.

In regard to this clonotype: Given a much more abundant clone one base away, this may be a read error. This chain links TRBV7-8 with TRBJ2-1; D perhaps matches TRBD2 (5 bases). Trimming took 8 bases from V and 5 from J, leaving 22 bases between them. Germline assignment: CDR1 SGHVS and CDR2 FQNEAQ. This CDR3 is 16 amino acids long. This chain's CDR3 is CASRPIGAASNNEQFF. CDR3 nucleotide sequence: TGTGCCAGCCGCCCGATAGGAGCGGCCTCGAACAATGAGCAGTTCTTC.

This clonotype was detected only a few times. V is TRBV11-2 and J is TRBJ2-1; 7 positions match TRBD1. CDR3 length equals 16 residues. Losses at the gene ends were 2 bases for V and 3 bases for J; bases not matched to a gene: 7. Germline V gene lookup returns CDR1 SGHAT and CDR2 FQNNGV. CDR3 loop: CASSLPGQRFYNEQFF. The CDR3 DNA reads TGTGCCAGCAGCTTACCGGGACAGAGATTCTACAATGAGCAGTTCTTC.